These T cell receptor beta chains were read from a single sample in a study of T-cell reconstitution after alpha-beta-depleted transplantation in children. One entry per CDR3 protein, called by TCRdb with MiXCR from the PCR reads. The sample carries 300,000 to 400,000 distinct CDR3 sequences, approximately 23% recorded once. The material was PBMCs, mostly from graft donor cells, obtained 180 days after TCRalphabeta/CD19-depleted stem cell transplant. The receptor set was obtained from a male patient younger than 18 who had a stem cell transplant for acute lymphoblastic leukemia, so the T cells may come from the graft donor. The CDR3 runs from the conserved cysteine through the conserved F or W. Each record gives: CDR3 protein, CDR3 DNA, clone size, D gene, V gene, J gene. D genes are given only for firm matches. Some rows have no size entry. The others give once, few or many, or a class for an expanded clone.

cdr3_aa: CASLGTSRTGNTIYF
cdr3_nt: TGTGCCAGCCTGGGGACGTCGCGGACCGGAAACACCATATATTTT
clone_size: -
d_call: -
v_call: TRBV3-1
j_call: TRBJ1-3

cdr3_aa: CASSLIAGKETQYF
cdr3_nt: TGTGCCAGCAGCCTTATAGCGGGGAAAGAGACCCAGTACTTC
clone_size: -
d_call: TRBD2
v_call: TRBV7-7
j_call: TRBJ2-5

cdr3_aa: CASSLQLAPSWGETQYF
cdr3_nt: TGTGCCAGCAGCTTGCAACTAGCGCCGAGTTGGGGAGAGACCCAGTACTTC
clone_size: -
d_call: TRBD2
v_call: TRBV5-5
j_call: TRBJ2-5

cdr3_aa: CASSLRGLARTPEFF
cdr3_nt: TGTGCCAGCAGCTTAAGGGGTCTAGCGAGGACCCCTGAGTTCTTC
clone_size: -
d_call: -
v_call: TRBV7-3
j_call: TRBJ2-1

cdr3_aa: CASSPPQRYYEQYF
cdr3_nt: TGTGCCAGCTCACCACCTCAGAGATACTACGAGCAGTACTTC
clone_size: -
d_call: -
v_call: TRBV18
j_call: TRBJ2-7

cdr3_aa: CCAPPPLAALPTDTQYF
cdr3_nt: TGCTGTGCTCCCCCCCCATTAGCGGCATTACCCACAGATACGCAGTATTTT
clone_size: -
d_call: -
v_call: TRBV20-1
j_call: TRBJ2-3

cdr3_aa: CAVTERHFAEQYF
cdr3_nt: TGTGCCGTAACGGAGAGACATTTCGCCGAGCAGTACTTC
clone_size: few
d_call: -
v_call: TRBV10-3
j_call: TRBJ2-7

cdr3_aa: CASSLRGTGRKAFF
cdr3_nt: TGTGCCAGCAGCTTAAGGGGGACAGGGAGAAAAGCTTTCTTT
clone_size: -
d_call: TRBD1
v_call: TRBV7-2
j_call: TRBJ1-1

cdr3_aa: CASSFGRAGTDTQYF
cdr3_nt: TGTGCCAGCAGTTTCGGGAGGGCCGGGACAGATACGCAGTATTTT
clone_size: many
d_call: TRBD2
v_call: TRBV12-3/TRBV12-4
j_call: TRBJ2-3

cdr3_aa: CATSVQGGGYTF
cdr3_nt: TGTGCCACCAGCGTTCAGGGAGGTGGCTACACCTTC
clone_size: few
d_call: -
v_call: TRBV15
j_call: TRBJ1-2

cdr3_aa: CSVVAESYEQYF
cdr3_nt: TGCAGCGTTGTAGCTGAGTCCTACGAGCAGTACTTC
clone_size: many
d_call: -
v_call: TRBV29-1
j_call: TRBJ2-7

cdr3_aa: CASSLRSSTEAFF
cdr3_nt: TGTGCCAGCAGTTTAAGGTCGAGTACTGAAGCTTTCTTT
clone_size: few
d_call: -
v_call: TRBV12-3/TRBV12-4
j_call: TRBJ1-1

cdr3_aa: CASSAWRGGNQPQHF
cdr3_nt: TGTGCCAGCAGTGCCTGGAGGGGCGGCAATCAGCCCCAGCATTTT
clone_size: -
d_call: -
v_call: TRBV12-3/TRBV12-4
j_call: TRBJ1-5

cdr3_aa: CASSLDLGQIRNIQYF
cdr3_nt: TGTGCCAGCAGCTTGGACCTAGGCCAGATAAGAAACATTCAGTACTTC
clone_size: few
d_call: -
v_call: TRBV5-6
j_call: TRBJ2-4

cdr3_aa: CAISESKGASSPLHF
cdr3_nt: TGTGCCATCAGTGAGTCGAAGGGGGCCAGTTCACCCCTCCACTTT
clone_size: -
d_call: TRBD1
v_call: TRBV10-3
j_call: TRBJ1-6

cdr3_aa: CSVSGSASSYEQYF
cdr3_nt: TGCAGCGTTTCGGGCAGCGCTAGCTCCTACGAGCAGTACTTC
clone_size: -
d_call: -
v_call: TRBV29-1
j_call: TRBJ2-7

cdr3_aa: CATSDPIRGIGDTQYF
cdr3_nt: TGTGCCACCAGTGACCCGATTCGGGGGATTGGAGATACGCAGTATTTT
clone_size: -
d_call: -
v_call: TRBV24-1
j_call: TRBJ2-3

cdr3_aa: CASSSGLAVMVQFF
cdr3_nt: TGTGCCAGCAGCTCGGGACTAGCAGTAATGGTGCAGTTCTTC
clone_size: few
d_call: TRBD2
v_call: TRBV11-2
j_call: TRBJ2-1

cdr3_aa: CASSLRDLYGYTF
cdr3_nt: TGCGCCAGCAGCTTGAGGGACCTCTATGGCTACACCTTC
clone_size: many
d_call: -
v_call: TRBV5-1
j_call: TRBJ1-2

cdr3_aa: CASSLKGAPYEQYF
cdr3_nt: TGTGCCAGCAGTTTAAAGGGGGCGCCGTACGAGCAGTACTTC
clone_size: -
d_call: TRBD1
v_call: TRBV12-3/TRBV12-4
j_call: TRBJ2-7

cdr3_aa: CSARGWGGSYNEQFF
cdr3_nt: TGCAGTGCTAGAGGCTGGGGTGGCTCCTACAATGAGCAGTTCTTC
clone_size: many
d_call: -
v_call: TRBV20-1
j_call: TRBJ2-1

cdr3_aa: CASSTGTATSTDTQYF
cdr3_nt: TGCGCCAGCAGCACAGGGACAGCCACTAGCACAGATACGCAGTATTTT
clone_size: -
d_call: TRBD1
v_call: TRBV5-1
j_call: TRBJ2-3

cdr3_aa: CASSMIAGGGELFF
cdr3_nt: TGTGCCAGCAGCATGATAGCGGGAGGCGGGGAGCTGTTTTTT
clone_size: -
d_call: TRBD2
v_call: TRBV7-3
j_call: TRBJ2-2

cdr3_aa: CSVGGTGVRNTEAFF
cdr3_nt: TGCAGCGTTGGGGGCACAGGGGTAAGGAACACTGAAGCTTTCTTT
clone_size: few
d_call: TRBD1
v_call: TRBV29-1
j_call: TRBJ1-1

cdr3_aa: CASSQTSGLPDPYEQYF
cdr3_nt: TGTGCCAGCAGCCAAACTAGCGGCCTCCCCGATCCCTACGAGCAGTACTTC
clone_size: few
d_call: TRBD2
v_call: TRBV4-2
j_call: TRBJ2-7

cdr3_aa: CASSSIPGTAYNEQFF
cdr3_nt: TGCGCCAGCAGCTCAATCCCCGGGACCGCATACAATGAGCAGTTCTTC
clone_size: many
d_call: -
v_call: TRBV5-1
j_call: TRBJ2-1

cdr3_aa: CASSLGGSGTYNEQFF
cdr3_nt: TGCGCCAGCAGCTTGGGGGGTAGCGGGACCTACAATGAGCAGTTCTTC
clone_size: -
d_call: TRBD2
v_call: TRBV5-1
j_call: TRBJ2-1

cdr3_aa: CASSFRIRRGTQYF
cdr3_nt: TGTGCCAGCAGCTTTAGGATCCGGCGGGGGACCCAGTACTTC
clone_size: -
d_call: -
v_call: TRBV7-8
j_call: TRBJ2-5

cdr3_aa: CSARDRLAAGETQYF
cdr3_nt: TGCAGTGCTAGAGATCGCCTAGCTGCCGGGGAGACCCAGTACTTC
clone_size: -
d_call: -
v_call: TRBV20-1
j_call: TRBJ2-5

cdr3_aa: CSAITQLSTGSDQPQHF
cdr3_nt: TGCAGTGCCATTACCCAACTTTCGACAGGGTCCGATCAGCCCCAGCATTTT
clone_size: -
d_call: TRBD1
v_call: TRBV20-1
j_call: TRBJ1-5

cdr3_aa: CASSSGLDRGAYEQYF
cdr3_nt: TGCGCCAGCAGTTCGGGACTAGACAGGGGGGCGTACGAGCAGTACTTC
clone_size: -
d_call: -
v_call: TRBV5-1
j_call: TRBJ2-7

cdr3_aa: CSARDLAPNEQFF
cdr3_nt: TGCAGTGCTAGAGATCTAGCACCCAATGAGCAGTTCTTC
clone_size: -
d_call: -
v_call: TRBV20-1
j_call: TRBJ2-1

cdr3_aa: CASSRDRASGELFF
cdr3_nt: TGTGCCAGCAGCAGAGACAGGGCAAGCGGGGAGCTGTTTTTT
clone_size: -
d_call: TRBD1
v_call: TRBV7-9
j_call: TRBJ2-2

cdr3_aa: CSGTSGTNNEQFF
cdr3_nt: TGCAGCGGGACTAGCGGGACGAACAATGAGCAGTTCTTC
clone_size: -
d_call: TRBD2
v_call: TRBV29-1
j_call: TRBJ2-1

cdr3_aa: CASSGRIADTQYF
cdr3_nt: TGTGCCAGTAGCGGGAGGATCGCAGATACGCAGTATTTT
clone_size: -
d_call: TRBD2
v_call: TRBV6-2/TRBV6-3
j_call: TRBJ2-3

cdr3_aa: CASSSARDRAITEAFF
cdr3_nt: TGTGCCAGCAGTTCCGCCAGGGACAGGGCGATAACTGAAGCTTTCTTT
clone_size: -
d_call: TRBD1
v_call: TRBV6-5
j_call: TRBJ1-1

cdr3_aa: CASQNGGKSTGELFF
cdr3_nt: TGTGCCAGCCAAAATGGGGGGAAGAGTACCGGGGAGCTGTTTTTT
clone_size: -
d_call: -
v_call: TRBV2
j_call: TRBJ2-2

cdr3_aa: CASTIVGAGVPSGANVLTF
cdr3_nt: TGTGCCAGCACCATTGTCGGAGCAGGGGTCCCCTCTGGGGCCAACGTCCTGACTTTC
clone_size: -
d_call: -
v_call: TRBV27
j_call: TRBJ2-6

cdr3_aa: CSVNGWGTLDYGYTF
cdr3_nt: TGCAGCGTAAACGGGTGGGGGACCCTGGACTATGGCTACACCTTC
clone_size: many
d_call: -
v_call: TRBV29-1
j_call: TRBJ1-2

cdr3_aa: CASRLQGAGETQYF
cdr3_nt: TGTGCCAGCAGACTACAGGGGGCGGGAGAGACCCAGTACTTC
clone_size: -
d_call: TRBD1
v_call: TRBV6-1
j_call: TRBJ2-5

cdr3_aa: CASSLTSGQGGDEQYF
cdr3_nt: TGTGCCAGCAGCTTAACCTCGGGACAGGGAGGAGACGAGCAGTACTTC
clone_size: few
d_call: TRBD1
v_call: TRBV5-6
j_call: TRBJ2-7

cdr3_aa: CASSSNPGQGGSYNEQFF
cdr3_nt: TGCGCCAGCAGCTCCAACCCGGGACAGGGGGGATCCTACAATGAGCAGTTCTTC
clone_size: -
d_call: TRBD1
v_call: TRBV5-1
j_call: TRBJ2-1